The 12 T cell receptor beta chains below all came from one sample that was sequenced in a study of cytomegalovirus exposure and HLA in healthy donors. With 60 Vbeta and 13 Jbeta primers, the PCR was carried out. Sequencing used immunoSEQ multiplex PCR; TCRdb keeps in-frame clones, though not all of them. This table holds about 200,000 clones. The sample taken for sequencing was PBMCs. The receptors originated from a boy aged 5-17 years in good health and CMV-seronegative.

V usage is TRBV18 and J usage is TRBJ2-2; tentative D call: TRBD1 (5 bases). This CDR3 comprises 16 residues. CDR1 KGHSH and CDR2 LQKENI come from the germline V gene. V was trimmed by 2 bases and J by 0 bases, leaving 10 bases between them. The CDR3 reads CASSPIQGANTGELFF. CDR3 in DNA: TGTGCCAGCTCACCAATCCAGGGCGCGAACACCGGGGAGCTGTTTTTT.

This chain uses TRBV28 with TRBJ1-1, with 8 nucleotides matching TRBD1. With V trimmed by 3 bases and J by 0 bases, 9 bases remained unmatched. Germline CDR1 and CDR2: MDHEN and SYDVKM. There are 17 residues in the CDR3. CDR3 coding DNA: TGTGCCAGCAGTTTGACAGGGGCCACCCTGCTGAACACTGAAGCTTTCTTT. It translates to CASSLTGATLLNTEAFF.

The chain links TRBV7-9 to TRBJ2-5, with TRBD1 matching over 7 bases. Judging by the DNA end, TRBJ2-7 fits better; the J call may be wrong. The CDR3 covers 13 residues. Germline CDR1 is SEHNR and CDR2 is FQNEAQ (reference sequence). CDR3 loop: CASSPGTDYEQYF. The CDR3 DNA reads as TGTGCCAGCAGCCCAGGGACAGACTACGAGCAGTACTTC.

V usage is TRBV28 and J usage is TRBJ2-4; D perhaps matches TRBD2 (6 bases). V was trimmed by 11 bases and J by 4 bases, leaving 21 bases between them. The CDR3 sequence is 15 residues long. The germline V gene has CDR1 MDHEN and CDR2 SYDVKM. The CDR3 coding sequence is TGTGCCGTAAAACACGGAGGCGGGGCAAAAAACATTCAGTACTTC. It encodes CAVKHGGGAKNIQYF.

This sequence joins TRBV2 and TRBJ1-6; 9 bases line up with TRBD1. This CDR3 spans 14 amino acids. The J segment lost 13 bases and the V segment lost 4 bases, leaving 8 bases of the junction unmatched. Germline lookup yields CDR1 SNHLY and CDR2 FYNNEI. In DNA form, the CDR3 reads TGTGCCAGCAGTGCGGGACAGGGATACTCGCCCCTCCACTTT. Amino acid sequence: CASSAGQGYSPLHF.

Written as DNA, the CDR3 is TGCAGCGTCGACGACACCTACGAGCAGTACTTC. Its protein is CSVDDTYEQYF. The chain couples TRBV29-1 to TRBJ2-7; D is undetermined. The CDR3 runs to 11 residues. Germline CDR1 and CDR2: SQVTM and ANQGSEA. The germline V and J ends were trimmed by 6 bases and 2 bases, with 8 bases remaining between them.

The chain has TRBV6-5 and TRBJ2-7, with 9 nucleotides matching TRBD1. Germline V gene data show CDR1 as MNHEY and CDR2 as SVGAGI. The V gene end was trimmed by 6 bases and the J gene end by 1 base; junction bases not matched to a gene: 7. The CDR3 length is 15 residues. This CDR3 reads CASRTGGTGSYEQYF. CDR3 DNA: TGTGCCAGCAGGACCGGAGGGACAGGGTCCTACGAGCAGTACTTC.

Written as DNA, the CDR3 is TGCGCCAGCAGCCGGGGACAGGGTGTAATGAACACTGAAGCTTTCTTT. Its translation: CASSRGQGVMNTEAFF. V and J are TRBV5-1 and TRBJ1-1; TRBD1 agrees at 9 bases. Germline CDR1 is SGHRS and CDR2 is YFSETQ. With V trimmed by 4 bases and J by 0 bases, 7 bases remained unmatched. The CDR3 runs to 16 residues. The entire variable domain, with the rest obtained from reference TRBV5-1 and TRBJ1-1, is as follows: KAGVTQTPRYLIKTRGQQVTLSCSPISGHRSVSWYQQTPGQGLQFLFEYFSETQRNKGNFPGRFSGRQFSNSRSEMNVSTLELGDSALYLCASSRGQGVMNTEAFFGQGTRLTVV.

The genes are TRBV7-3 and TRBJ1-1; perhaps TRBD1 as D (6 bases). The V gene's germline CDR1 is SGHTA and CDR2 FQGTGA. This CDR3 is built from 16 residues. The ends were cut back, 1 base at V and 5 bases at J, with 17 bases in the middle. This chain's CDR3 is CASSLKVGRGRTEAFF. DNA for the CDR3: TGTGCCAGCAGCTTAAAGGTGGGCAGGGGAAGGACTGAAGCTTTCTTT. The whole variable domain, filled in from reference TRBV7-3 and TRBJ1-1, reads GAGVSQTPSNKVTEKGKYVELRCDPISGHTALYWYRQSLGQGPEFLIYFQGTGAADDSGLPNDRFFAVRPEGSVSTLKIQRTERGDSAVYLCASSLKVGRGRTEAFFGQGTRLTVV.

The chain couples TRBV6-5 to TRBJ1-1; D is undetermined. Germline values: CDR1 MNHEY, CDR2 SVGAGI. Between the trimmed V and J ends, which lost 6 bases and 4 bases, there was a span of 12 bases. The CDR3 consists of 13 residues. CDR3 protein: CASSPSGSTEAFF. The DNA of the CDR3 is TGTGCCAGCAGCCCGAGCGGGAGCACTGAAGCTTTCTTT.

The chain uses TRBV7-2 and TRBJ2-7; 10 nucleotides agree with TRBD2. Per germline, CDR1 SGHTA and CDR2 FQGNSA. The V and J ends lost 5 bases and 2 bases, in that order; junction bases with no gene match: 12. The CDR3 covers 17 residues. CDR3 amino acids: CASSPRASGGRPYEQYF. The CDR3 coding sequence is TGTGCCAGCAGCCCTCGGGCTAGCGGGGGCCGTCCCTACGAGCAGTACTTC.

The chain combines TRBV4-1 with TRBJ2-6; the D gene is possibly TRBD1 (5 bases). The CDR3 extends over 17 amino acids. CDR1 and CDR2 from the germline V gene are MGHRA and YSYEKL. V was clipped by 1 base and J by 1 base, with 11 bases between them. The CDR3, as DNA: TGCGCCAGCAGCCAAGGCAGGGTAGAGTCTGGGGCCAACGTCCTGACTTTC. Translated, it gives CASSQGRVESGANVLTF.